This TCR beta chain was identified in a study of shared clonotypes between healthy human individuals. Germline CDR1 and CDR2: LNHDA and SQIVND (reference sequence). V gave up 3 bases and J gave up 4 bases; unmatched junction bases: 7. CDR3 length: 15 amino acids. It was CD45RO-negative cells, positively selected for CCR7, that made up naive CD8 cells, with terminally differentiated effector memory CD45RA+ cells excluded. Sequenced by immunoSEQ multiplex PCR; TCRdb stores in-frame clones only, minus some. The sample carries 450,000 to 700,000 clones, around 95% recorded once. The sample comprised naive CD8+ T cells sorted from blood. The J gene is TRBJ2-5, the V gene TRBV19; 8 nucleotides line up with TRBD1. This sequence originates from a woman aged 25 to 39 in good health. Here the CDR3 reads CASSIFVQGGETQYF. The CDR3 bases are TGTGCCAGTAGTATTTTCGTACAGGGGGGAGAGACCCAGTACTTC.